Sequencing of this T cell receptor (beta chain) was carried out in a study of OX40 agonist ivuxolimab in advanced cancers. Turning to the study itself: Patients' therapy was ivuxolimab, an antibody that acts as an agonist of OX40 (CD134). The study, taken as a whole, reports: At doses 0.1 to 3.0 mg/kg, CD4+ and CD8+ clones expanded.

Profiled with immunoSEQ multiplex PCR; TCRdb holds only in-frame clones, not every one. The table lists 30,000 to 40,000 clones, roughly 80% of them singletons, with 10% to 11% in the top ten. Notes on this clone: Its matching antigen is unknown.

With autoimmune disease history or systemic immunosuppression, patients were excluded. Germline-derived CDR1 and CDR2 are SGHDT and YYEEEE. This CDR3 region has 16 residues. The V gene lost 0 bases and the J gene lost 3 bases, with 16 bases spanning the gap. This TCR came from an adult with an advanced solid tumor such as melanoma, head and neck, liver or kidney cancer. The V and J genes are TRBV5-6 and TRBJ2-7; maybe TRBD1 (5 bases). The sequencing here drew on CD4+ or CD8+ T cells sorted from blood, taken in a trial of the OX40 agonist ivuxolimab. The CDR3 spells CASSLAVRQGGYEQYF. CDR3 bases: TGTGCCAGCAGCTTGGCCGTAAGGCAGGGTGGCTACGAGCAGTACTTC.